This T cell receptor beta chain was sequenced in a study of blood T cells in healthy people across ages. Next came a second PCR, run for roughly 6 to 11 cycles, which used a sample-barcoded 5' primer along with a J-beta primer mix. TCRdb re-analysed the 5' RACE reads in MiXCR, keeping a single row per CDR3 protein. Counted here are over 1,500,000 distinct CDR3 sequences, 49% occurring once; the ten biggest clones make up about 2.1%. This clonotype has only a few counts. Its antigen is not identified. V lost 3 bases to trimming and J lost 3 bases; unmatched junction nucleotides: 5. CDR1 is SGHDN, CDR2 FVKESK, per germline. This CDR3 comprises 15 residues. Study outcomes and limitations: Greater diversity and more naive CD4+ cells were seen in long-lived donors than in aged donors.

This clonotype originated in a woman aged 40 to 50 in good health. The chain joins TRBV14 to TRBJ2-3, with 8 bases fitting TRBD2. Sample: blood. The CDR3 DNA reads TGTGCCAGCAGCCACAACCAGCGGGGGACAGATACGCAGTATTTT. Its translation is CASSHNQRGTDTQYF.